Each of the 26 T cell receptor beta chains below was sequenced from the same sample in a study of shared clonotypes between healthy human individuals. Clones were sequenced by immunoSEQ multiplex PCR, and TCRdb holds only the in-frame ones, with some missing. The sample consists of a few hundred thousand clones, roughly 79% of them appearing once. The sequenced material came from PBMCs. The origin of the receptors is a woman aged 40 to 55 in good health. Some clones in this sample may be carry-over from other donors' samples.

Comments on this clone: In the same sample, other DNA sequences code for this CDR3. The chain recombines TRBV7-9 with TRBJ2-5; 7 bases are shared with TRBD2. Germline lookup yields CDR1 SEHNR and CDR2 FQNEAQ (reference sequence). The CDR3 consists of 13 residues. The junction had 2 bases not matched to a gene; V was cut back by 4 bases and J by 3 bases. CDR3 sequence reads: CASSYAGEETQYF. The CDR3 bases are TGTGCCAGCAGCTATGCGGGGGAAGAGACCCAGTACTTC.

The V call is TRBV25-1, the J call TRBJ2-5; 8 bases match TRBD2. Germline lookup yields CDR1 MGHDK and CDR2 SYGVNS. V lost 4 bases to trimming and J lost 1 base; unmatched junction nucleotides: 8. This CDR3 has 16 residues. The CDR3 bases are TGTGCCAGCAGTGGAATAGCGGGACCACCCCAAGAGACCCAGTACTTC. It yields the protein CASSGIAGPPQETQYF.

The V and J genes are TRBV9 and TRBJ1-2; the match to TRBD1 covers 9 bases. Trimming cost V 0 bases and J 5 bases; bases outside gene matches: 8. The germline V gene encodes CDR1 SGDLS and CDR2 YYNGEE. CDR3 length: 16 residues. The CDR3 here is CASSVGSYGTGYGYTF. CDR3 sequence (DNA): TGTGCCAGCAGCGTAGGATCATACGGGACAGGGTATGGCTACACCTTC.

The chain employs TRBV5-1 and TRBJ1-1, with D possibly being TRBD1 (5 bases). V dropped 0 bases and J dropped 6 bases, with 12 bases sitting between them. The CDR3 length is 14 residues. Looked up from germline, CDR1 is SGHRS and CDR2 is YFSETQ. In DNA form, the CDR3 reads TGCGCCAGCAGCTTGGACCCGGGACGGTCTGAAGCTTTCTTT. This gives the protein CASSLDPGRSEAFF. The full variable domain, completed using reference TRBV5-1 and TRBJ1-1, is KAGVTQTPRYLIKTRGQQVTLSCSPISGHRSVSWYQQTPGQGLQFLFEYFSETQRNKGNFPGRFSGRQFSNSRSEMNVSTLELGDSALYLCASSLDPGRSEAFFGQGTRLTVV.

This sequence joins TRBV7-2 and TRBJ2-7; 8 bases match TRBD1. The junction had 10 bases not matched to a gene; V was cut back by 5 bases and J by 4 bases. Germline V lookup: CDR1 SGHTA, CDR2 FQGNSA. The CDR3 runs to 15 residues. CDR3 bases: TGTGCCAGCAGCGACGGGACAGGTTGGGCTTACGAGCAGTACTTC. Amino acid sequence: CASSDGTGWAYEQYF.

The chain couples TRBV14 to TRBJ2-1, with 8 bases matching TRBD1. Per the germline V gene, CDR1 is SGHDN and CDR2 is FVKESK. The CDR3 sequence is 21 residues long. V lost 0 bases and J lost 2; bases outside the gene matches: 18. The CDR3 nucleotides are TGTGCCAGCAGCCAAGAGTCCCAGGGGGCCGCCTTCACCTCGGCCTACAATGAGCAGTTCTTC. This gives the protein CASSQESQGAAFTSAYNEQFF.

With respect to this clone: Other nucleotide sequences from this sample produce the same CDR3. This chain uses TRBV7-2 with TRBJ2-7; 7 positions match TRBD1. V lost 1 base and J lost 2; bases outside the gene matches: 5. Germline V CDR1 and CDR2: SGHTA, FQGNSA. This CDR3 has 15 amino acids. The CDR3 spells CASSLEAGGPYEQYF. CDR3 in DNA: TGTGCCAGCAGCTTAGAAGCAGGGGGACCCTACGAGCAGTACTTC.

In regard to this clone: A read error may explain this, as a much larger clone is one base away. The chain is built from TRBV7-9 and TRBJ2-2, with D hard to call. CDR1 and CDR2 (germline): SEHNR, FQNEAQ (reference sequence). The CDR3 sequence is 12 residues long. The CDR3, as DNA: TGTGCCGGCAGCTTGGAGAACGGGGAGCTGTTTTTT. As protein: CAGSLENGELFF.

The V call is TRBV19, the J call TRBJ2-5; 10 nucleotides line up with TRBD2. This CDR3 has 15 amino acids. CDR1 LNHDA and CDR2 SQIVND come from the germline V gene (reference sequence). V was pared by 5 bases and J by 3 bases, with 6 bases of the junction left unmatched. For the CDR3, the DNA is TGTGCCAGTAGTTCCTGGACTAGCGGCGAAGAGACCCAGTACTTC. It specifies CASSSWTSGEETQYF.

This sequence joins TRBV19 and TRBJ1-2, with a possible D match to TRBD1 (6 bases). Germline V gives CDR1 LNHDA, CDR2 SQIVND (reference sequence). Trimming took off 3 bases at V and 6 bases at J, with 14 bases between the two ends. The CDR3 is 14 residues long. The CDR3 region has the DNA TGTGCCAGTAGTATTCAGGGGCGGTTTAATGGCTACACCTTC. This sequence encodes CASSIQGRFNGYTF.

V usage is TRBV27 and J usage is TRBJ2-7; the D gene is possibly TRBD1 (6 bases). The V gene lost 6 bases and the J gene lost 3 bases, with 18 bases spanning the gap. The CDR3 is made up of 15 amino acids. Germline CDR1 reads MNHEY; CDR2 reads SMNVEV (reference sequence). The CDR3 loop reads CASSEYGTPGYEQYF. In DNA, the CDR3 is TGTGCCAGCAGCGAATACGGGACACCTGGCTACGAGCAGTACTTC.

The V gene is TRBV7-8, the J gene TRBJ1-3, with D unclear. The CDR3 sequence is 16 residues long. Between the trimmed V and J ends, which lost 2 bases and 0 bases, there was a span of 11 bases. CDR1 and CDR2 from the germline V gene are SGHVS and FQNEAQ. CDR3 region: CASSLSNRHSGNTIYF. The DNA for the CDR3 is TGTGCCAGCAGCTTATCAAACAGACACTCTGGAAACACCATATATTTT.

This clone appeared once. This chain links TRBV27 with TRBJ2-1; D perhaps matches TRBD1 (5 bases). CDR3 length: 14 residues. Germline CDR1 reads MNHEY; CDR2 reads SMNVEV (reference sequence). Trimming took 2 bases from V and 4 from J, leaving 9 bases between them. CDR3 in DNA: TGTGCCAGCAGTTTACAGGGCTTATACAATGAGCAGTTCTTC. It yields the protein CASSLQGLYNEQFF.

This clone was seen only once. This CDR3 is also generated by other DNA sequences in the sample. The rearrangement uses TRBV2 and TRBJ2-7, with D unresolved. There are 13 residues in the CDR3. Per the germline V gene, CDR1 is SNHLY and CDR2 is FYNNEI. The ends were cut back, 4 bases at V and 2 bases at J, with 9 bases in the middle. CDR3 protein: CASSVLQTYEQYF. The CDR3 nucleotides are TGTGCCAGCAGTGTCTTACAGACCTACGAGCAGTACTTC.

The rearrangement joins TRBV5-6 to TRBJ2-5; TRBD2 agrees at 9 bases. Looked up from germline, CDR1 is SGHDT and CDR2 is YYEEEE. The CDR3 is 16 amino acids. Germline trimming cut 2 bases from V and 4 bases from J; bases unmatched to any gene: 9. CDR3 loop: CASSFDSGRRGETQYF. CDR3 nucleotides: TGTGCCAGCAGCTTTGATAGCGGGAGAAGGGGAGAGACCCAGTACTTC.

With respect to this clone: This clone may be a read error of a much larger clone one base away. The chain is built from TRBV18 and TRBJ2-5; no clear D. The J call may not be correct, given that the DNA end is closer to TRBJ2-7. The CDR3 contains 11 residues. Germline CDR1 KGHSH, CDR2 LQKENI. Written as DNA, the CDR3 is TGTGCCAGCTCACCAGGGCACGAGCAGTACTTC. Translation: CASSPGHEQYF.

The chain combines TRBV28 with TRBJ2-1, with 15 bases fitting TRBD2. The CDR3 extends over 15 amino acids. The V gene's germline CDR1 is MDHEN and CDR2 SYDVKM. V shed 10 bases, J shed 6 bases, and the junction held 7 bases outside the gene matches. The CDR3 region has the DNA TGTGCCACCGGACTAGCGGGAGGGATGGGCAATGAGCAGTTCTTC. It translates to CATGLAGGMGNEQFF. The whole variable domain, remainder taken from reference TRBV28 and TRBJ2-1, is DVKVTQSSRYLVKRTGEKVFLECVQDMDHENMFWYRQDPGLGLRLIYFSYDVKMKEKGDIPEGYSVSREKKERFSLILESASTNQTSMYLCATGLAGGMGNEQFFGPGTRLTVL.

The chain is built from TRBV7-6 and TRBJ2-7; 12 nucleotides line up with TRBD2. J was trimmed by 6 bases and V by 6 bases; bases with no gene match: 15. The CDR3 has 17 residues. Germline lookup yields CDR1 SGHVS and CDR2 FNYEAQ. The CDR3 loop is CASSSTLAGGTPGEQYF. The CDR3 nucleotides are TGTGCCAGCAGTTCAACGCTAGCGGGAGGGACCCCTGGCGAGCAGTACTTC.

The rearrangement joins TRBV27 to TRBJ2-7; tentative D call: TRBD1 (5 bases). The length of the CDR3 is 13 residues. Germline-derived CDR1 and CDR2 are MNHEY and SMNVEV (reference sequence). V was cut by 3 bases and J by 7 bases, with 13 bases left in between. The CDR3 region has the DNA TGTGCCAGCAGTTTTACGCAGGGAACTGAGCAGTACTTC. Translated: CASSFTQGTEQYF.

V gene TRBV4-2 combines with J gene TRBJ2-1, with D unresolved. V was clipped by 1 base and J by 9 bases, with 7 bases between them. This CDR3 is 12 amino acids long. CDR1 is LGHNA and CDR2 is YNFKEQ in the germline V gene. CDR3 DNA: TGTGCCAGCAGCCAAGTGGGATCTGAGCAGTTCTTC. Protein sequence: CASSQVGSEQFF.

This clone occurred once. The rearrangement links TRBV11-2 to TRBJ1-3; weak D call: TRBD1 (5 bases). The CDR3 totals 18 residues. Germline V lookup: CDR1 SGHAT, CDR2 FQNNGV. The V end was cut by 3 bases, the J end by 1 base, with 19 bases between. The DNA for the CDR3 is TGTGCCAGCAGCTTCTCGAGAAACGGACATAGGTCTGGAAACACCATATATTTT. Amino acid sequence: CASSFSRNGHRSGNTIYF.

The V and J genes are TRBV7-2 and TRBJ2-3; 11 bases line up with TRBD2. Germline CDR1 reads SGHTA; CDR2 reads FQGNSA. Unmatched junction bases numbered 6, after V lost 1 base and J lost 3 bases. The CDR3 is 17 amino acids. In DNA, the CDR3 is TGTGCCAGCAGCTTAGTGAGTACTAGCGGGAGAACAGATACGCAGTATTTT. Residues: CASSLVSTSGRTDTQYF.

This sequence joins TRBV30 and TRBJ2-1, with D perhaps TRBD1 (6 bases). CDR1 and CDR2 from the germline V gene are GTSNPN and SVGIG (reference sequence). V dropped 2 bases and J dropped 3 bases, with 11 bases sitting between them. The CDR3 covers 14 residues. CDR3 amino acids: CAWSLTGIYNEQFF. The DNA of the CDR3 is TGTGCCTGGAGTTTGACAGGAATCTACAATGAGCAGTTCTTC.

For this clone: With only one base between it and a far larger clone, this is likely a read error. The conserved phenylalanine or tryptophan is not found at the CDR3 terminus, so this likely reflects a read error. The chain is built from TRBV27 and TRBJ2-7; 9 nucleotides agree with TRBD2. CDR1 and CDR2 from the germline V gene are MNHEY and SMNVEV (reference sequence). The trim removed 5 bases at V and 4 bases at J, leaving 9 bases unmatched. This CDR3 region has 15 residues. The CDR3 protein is CASSDYLAGRYEQYL. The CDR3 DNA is TGTGCCAGCAGTGACTACCTAGCGGGACGGTACGAGCAGTACCTC.

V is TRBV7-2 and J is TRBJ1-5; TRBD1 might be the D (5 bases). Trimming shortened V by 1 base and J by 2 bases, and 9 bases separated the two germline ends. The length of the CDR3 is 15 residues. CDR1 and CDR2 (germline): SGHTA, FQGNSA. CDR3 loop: CASSLGDVGNQPQHF. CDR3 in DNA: TGTGCCAGCAGCTTAGGGGACGTCGGCAATCAGCCCCAGCATTTT.

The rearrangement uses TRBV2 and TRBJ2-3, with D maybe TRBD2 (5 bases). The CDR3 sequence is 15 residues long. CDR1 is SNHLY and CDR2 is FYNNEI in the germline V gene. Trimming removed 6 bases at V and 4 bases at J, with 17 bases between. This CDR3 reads CASSARRIYSDTQYF. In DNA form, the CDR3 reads TGTGCCAGCAGCGCTAGGAGGATTTATTCAGATACGCAGTATTTT.